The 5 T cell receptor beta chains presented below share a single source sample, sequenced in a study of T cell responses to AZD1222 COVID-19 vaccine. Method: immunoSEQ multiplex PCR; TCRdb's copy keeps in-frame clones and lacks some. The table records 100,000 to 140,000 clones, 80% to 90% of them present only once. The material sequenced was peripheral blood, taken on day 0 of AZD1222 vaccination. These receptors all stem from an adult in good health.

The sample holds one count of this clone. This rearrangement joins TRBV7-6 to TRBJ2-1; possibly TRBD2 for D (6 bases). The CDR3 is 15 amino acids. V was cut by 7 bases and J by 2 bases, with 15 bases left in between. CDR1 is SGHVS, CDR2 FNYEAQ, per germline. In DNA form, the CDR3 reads TGTGCCAGCAAGACTACGGGAGAACCCTACAATGAGCAGTTCTTC. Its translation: CASKTTGEPYNEQFF. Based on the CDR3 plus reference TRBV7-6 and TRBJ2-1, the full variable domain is GAGVSQSPRYKVTKRGQDVALRCDPISGHVSLYWYRQALGQGPEFLTYFNYEAQQDKSGLPNDRFSAERPEGSISTLTIQRTEQRDSAMYRCASKTTGEPYNEQFFGPGTRLTVL.

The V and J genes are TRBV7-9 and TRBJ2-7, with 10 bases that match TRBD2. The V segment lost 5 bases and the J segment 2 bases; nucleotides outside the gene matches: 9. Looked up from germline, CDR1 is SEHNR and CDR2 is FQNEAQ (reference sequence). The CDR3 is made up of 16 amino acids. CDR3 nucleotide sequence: TGTGCCAGCAGCCCCCGGACTAGCGGAACCACCTACGAGCAGTACTTC. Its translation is CASSPRTSGTTYEQYF.

The CDR3 DNA reads as TGCGCCAGCAGCGCATATAGCGGGAGAGGGTACGAGCAGTACTTC. It specifies CASSAYSGRGYEQYF. This chain uses TRBV5-1 with TRBJ2-7; TRBD2 matches 9 bases. The germline V gene encodes CDR1 SGHRS and CDR2 YFSETQ. This CDR3 has 15 residues. V trimming: 4 bases; J trimming: 4 bases; junction bases outside the gene matches: 9. The whole variable domain, filled in from reference TRBV5-1 and TRBJ2-7, reads KAGVTQTPRYLIKTRGQQVTLSCSPISGHRSVSWYQQTPGQGLQFLFEYFSETQRNKGNFPGRFSGRQFSNSRSEMNVSTLELGDSALYLCASSAYSGRGYEQYFGPGTRLTVT.

DNA for the CDR3: TGTGCCAGCAGCGTAGATCGAACTTCTTACAATGAGCAGTTCTTC. This encodes CASSVDRTSYNEQFF. The rearrangement links TRBV9 to TRBJ2-1; D not certain. This CDR3 is built from 15 residues. The ends were cut back, 0 bases at V and 4 bases at J, with 11 bases in the middle. Germline V gene lookup returns CDR1 SGDLS and CDR2 YYNGEE.

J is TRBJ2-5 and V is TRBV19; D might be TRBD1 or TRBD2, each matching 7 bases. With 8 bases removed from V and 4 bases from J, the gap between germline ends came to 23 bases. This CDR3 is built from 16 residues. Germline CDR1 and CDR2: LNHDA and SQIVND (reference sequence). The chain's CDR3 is CASAEWAAGQRETQYF. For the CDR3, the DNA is TGTGCCAGTGCGGAATGGGCAGCGGGACAGCGAGAGACCCAGTACTTC.